What follows is one T cell receptor (beta chain) and its context. The antigen remains undetermined. In germline, CDR1 is DFQATT, CDR2 SNEGSKA (reference sequence). The V and J ends lost 7 bases and 5 bases respectively, with 17 bases between them. This CDR3 has 14 residues. Both iRepertoire HTBI primers and Arm-PCR of CDR3 regions were used to build the TCR beta libraries. TCRdb independently ran MiXCR on the multiplex PCR reads; one entry per CDR3 protein. This repertoire shows about 380,000 distinct CDR3 sequences, 15% to 19% found once; its top ten account for about a fifth. The data were obtained in a study of regulatory T cells in long-lasting Graves disease. Points from the study as a whole: Persistent disease preferred TRBV28, TRBJ1-2 and TRBJ2-5. Persistent patients had a count of shared public clonotypes (more than 2,500) that exceeded that of new patients (around 970).

Stated time point: newly diagnosed GD, antithyroid drugs for less than 3 months. PBMC RNA was the source of the TCR library. V gene TRBV20-1 combines with J gene TRBJ2-2, with D possibly being TRBD2 (6 bases). This receptor was identified in a female donor with Graves disease. This sample comprised peripheral blood mononuclear cells (PBMCs), obtained at new diagnosis, from a patient treated with antithyroid drugs. CDR3 sequence reads: CSVSRGMGTGELFF. The CDR3 DNA sequence: TGCAGTGTCAGTCGGGGGATGGGGACCGGGGAGCTGTTTTTT.